The 15 T cell receptor beta chains in this list originate from one sample, sequenced in a study of patients and donors after allogeneic stem cell transplantation. Each CDR3 protein gets one entry after TCRdb re-called the RT-PCR reads with MiXCR. The repertoire includes roughly 250,000 distinct CDR3 sequences, around 14% of them detected once, and around a tenth sits in the top ten. Source material: blood, either unsorted or a sorted T cell fraction (not recorded which). The receptor source for this set is a human donor who was either an allogeneic HSCT recipient or a stem cell or donor lymphocyte infusion donor (not recorded which). It is not recorded whose cells these are; they may come from a transplant donor.

The gene calls are TRBV4-1 and TRBJ2-7; 8 nucleotides agree with TRBD2. Looked up from germline, CDR1 is MGHRA and CDR2 is YSYEKL. V lost 0 bases to trimming and J lost 2 bases; unmatched junction nucleotides: 3. This CDR3 spans 15 amino acids. In DNA, the CDR3 is TGCGCCAGCAGCCAAGACCTGACTAGCGCCTACGAGCAGTACTTC. Amino acids: CASSQDLTSAYEQYF.

This clonotype showed up many times. The V and J genes are TRBV9 and TRBJ1-1, with D maybe TRBD1 (5 bases). From germline, CDR1 is SGDLS and CDR2 YYNGEE. V gave up 2 bases and J gave up 0 bases, with 14 bases separating them. The CDR3 spans 16 residues. Here the CDR3 reads CASSVGNRRMNTEAFF. CDR3 in DNA: TGTGCCAGCAGCGTGGGAAACAGGAGAATGAACACTGAAGCTTTCTTT. Drawing the rest from reference TRBV9 and TRBJ1-1, the complete variable domain is DSGVTQTPKHLITATGQRVTLRCSPRSGDLSVYWYQQSLDQGLQFLIQYYNGEERAKGNILERFSAQQFPDLHSELNLSSLELGDSALYFCASSVGNRRMNTEAFFGQGTRLTVV.

The V gene is TRBV19, the J gene TRBJ2-5; D unresolved. The CDR3 is 10 residues long. The germline V and J ends were trimmed by 6 bases and 4 bases, with 3 bases remaining between them. Per germline, CDR1 LNHDA and CDR2 SQIVND (reference sequence). The CDR3: CASRGETQYF. The CDR3 region has the DNA TGTGCCAGTAGGGGAGAGACCCAGTACTTC.

This clonotype was counted only a few times. V usage is TRBV5-1 and J usage is TRBJ2-5, with no clear D. V lost 0 bases to trimming and J lost 2 bases, with 8 bases between them. CDR3 length equals 14 residues. CDR1 SGHRS and CDR2 YFSETQ come from the germline V gene. For the CDR3, the DNA is TGCGCCAGCAGCTTGGGGGTTAGGCAAGAGACCCAGTACTTC. This gives the protein CASSLGVRQETQYF. Complete variable domain (other parts from reference TRBV5-1 and TRBJ2-5): KAGVTQTPRYLIKTRGQQVTLSCSPISGHRSVSWYQQTPGQGLQFLFEYFSETQRNKGNFPGRFSGRQFSNSRSEMNVSTLELGDSALYLCASSLGVRQETQYFGPGTRLLVL.

The gene calls are TRBV19 and TRBJ2-7; the D gene is possibly TRBD1 (6 bases). Germline loops: CDR1 LNHDA, CDR2 SQIVND (reference sequence). The CDR3 is made up of 14 amino acids. The V end was cut by 2 bases, the J end by 6 bases, with 14 bases between. CDR3 amino acids: CASSISKQGSEQYF. The CDR3 DNA reads as TGTGCCAGTAGTATATCAAAACAGGGTAGCGAGCAGTACTTC.

This clonotype was counted ten times or more. The chain couples TRBV6-2 or TRBV6-3 to TRBJ2-5, with 9 bases lining up with TRBD2. CDR3 length: 16 amino acids. The V and J ends lost 5 bases and 2 bases, in that order; junction bases with no gene match: 9. Germline assignment: CDR1 MNHEY and CDR2 SVGEGT. CDR3 DNA: TGTGCCAGCAGTACCCTAGCGGGGAACCGACAAGAGACCCAGTACTTC. It translates to CASSTLAGNRQETQYF.

The chain uses TRBV20-1 and TRBJ2-1; no definite D call. The V gene lost 1 base and the J gene lost 10 bases, with 11 bases spanning the gap. Germline loops: CDR1 DFQATT, CDR2 SNEGSKA (reference sequence). The CDR3 has 12 amino acids. CDR3 residues: CSARGSFWEQFF. The CDR3, as DNA: TGCAGTGCTAGAGGGTCTTTCTGGGAGCAGTTCTTC.

This clonotype was seen repeatedly, ten times or more. The CDR3 DNA follows: TGTGCCAGCAGCTATCAACCGCTGAACACCGGGGAGCTGTTTTTT. Translated: CASSYQPLNTGELFF. The chain employs TRBV11-2 and TRBJ2-2; D is ambiguous. Trimming cost V 4 bases and J 1 base, with 10 bases left between them. The CDR3 has 15 amino acids. CDR1 is SGHAT and CDR2 is FQNNGV in the germline V gene.

This clonotype showed up just a few times. The V call is TRBV7-9, the J call TRBJ2-1; D call uncertain. Trimming cost V 0 bases and J 4 bases, with 10 bases left between them. The CDR3 length is 15 residues. The germline V gene has CDR1 SEHNR and CDR2 FQNEAQ (reference sequence). The CDR3, as DNA: TGTGCCAGCAGCTTAGCCGGAAGCCAATACAATGAGCAGTTCTTC. This gives the protein CASSLAGSQYNEQFF.

The rearrangement uses TRBV5-1 and TRBJ2-7, with TRBD1 matching over 8 bases. V dropped 0 bases and J dropped 3; count of bases not matched to a gene: 5. The CDR3 contains 15 residues. Germline CDR1 reads SGHRS; CDR2 reads YFSETQ. CDR3 bases: TGCGCCAGCAGCTTGGACAGGGGGTCCCTCTACGAGCAGTACTTC. Translating gives CASSLDRGSLYEQYF.

This clonotype was picked up a small number of times. The genes are TRBV5-4 and TRBJ2-1; TRBD2 aligns across 11 bases. Germline CDR1 reads SGHNT; CDR2 reads YYREEE (reference sequence). V trimming: 6 bases; J trimming: 1 base; junction bases outside the gene matches: 6. CDR3 length: 16 amino acids. Here the CDR3 DNA reads TGTGCCAGCAAACTCGGGACTAGCGGTTCCTACAATGAGCAGTTCTTC. This gives the protein CASKLGTSGSYNEQFF.

The sample holds many counts of this clonotype. The V call is TRBV7-2, the J call TRBJ2-7; TRBD2 matches 11 bases. The V and J ends lost 5 bases and 2 bases, in that order; junction bases with no gene match: 11. Germline V gene data show CDR1 as SGHTA and CDR2 as FQGNSA. The CDR3 has 17 amino acids. The CDR3 loop is CASSLTRLAGSAYEQYF. In DNA form, the CDR3 reads TGTGCCAGCAGCCTCACGCGACTAGCGGGGTCCGCCTACGAGCAGTACTTC.

This clonotype was observed a handful of times. V and J are TRBV18 and TRBJ2-5, with D hard to call. Trimming shortened V by 3 bases and J by 5 bases, and 13 bases separated the two germline ends. Germline loops: CDR1 KGHSH, CDR2 LQKENI. This CDR3 has 14 residues. As DNA, the CDR3 is TGTGCCAGCTCACCCGGGCAGAGGAGTGAGACCCAGTACTTC. Amino acid sequence: CASSPGQRSETQYF.

This chain uses TRBV5-6 with TRBJ2-1; D might be TRBD1 (6 bases). V was cut by 2 bases and J by 8 bases, with 11 bases left in between. The CDR3 runs to 13 residues. CDR1 and CDR2 (germline): SGHDT, YYEEEE. CDR3 DNA: TGTGCCAGCAGCTTAAACAGGGCGTATGAGCAGTTCTTC. Translating it yields CASSLNRAYEQFF.

There are a few counts of this clonotype. V and J are TRBV20-1 and TRBJ2-7, with 9 bases that match TRBD2. This CDR3 region has 15 residues. Per the germline V gene, CDR1 is DFQATT and CDR2 is SNEGSKA (reference sequence). Unmatched junction bases numbered 10, after V lost 3 bases and J lost 4 bases. CDR3 region: CSARSLAGSPYEQYF. DNA of the CDR3: TGCAGTGCTAGGTCGCTAGCGGGATCCCCTTACGAGCAGTACTTC.